The 20 T cell receptor beta chains given below trace back to one sample, sequenced in a study of blood T cell repertoires in COVID-19 (dated by TCRdb to between 2020 and 2021). Library preparation was by the immunoSEQ multiplex PCR assay. TCRdb's version of the immuneACCESS table is confined to in-frame rearrangements and falls short of the full clone set. An unresolved V gene accounts for under half of the shortfall where checked; the remainder is of unknown origin. Here the sample has about 200,000 clones; roughly 82% occur a single time. Of the sample, about 5.6% falls within the top ten clones. Source material: PBMCs or T cells enriched from blood (not recorded which). These receptors all come from a man aged 35-49 years with acute COVID-19.

The chain is built from TRBV28 and TRBJ1-5; TRBD1 agrees at 9 bases. The CDR3 is made up of 14 amino acids. V trimming: 6 bases; J trimming: 5 bases; junction bases outside the gene matches: 5. The germline V gene encodes CDR1 MDHEN and CDR2 SYDVKM. CDR3 nucleotide sequence: TGTGCCAGCAGCGACGGGACAGGGTATCAGCCCCAGCATTTT. Its translation: CASSDGTGYQPQHF.

The rearrangement links TRBV9 to TRBJ2-7, with a weak D call TRBD2 (7 bases). The V gene lost 2 bases and the J gene lost 4 bases, with 16 bases spanning the gap. This CDR3 has 15 residues. CDR1 SGDLS and CDR2 YYNGEE come from the germline V gene. CDR3 sequence reads: CASSVGGADVYEQYF. The CDR3 nucleotides are TGTGCCAGCAGCGTTGGGGGGGCCGACGTGTACGAGCAGTACTTC.

This clone was observed a few times. This chain links TRBV18 with TRBJ1-5, with 9 positions matching TRBD1. Germline V gives CDR1 KGHSH, CDR2 LQKENI. The ends lost 3 bases at V and 5 bases at J; junction bases unmatched: 5. CDR3 length equals 15 residues. The CDR3 spells CASSPGTGSHQPQHF. The CDR3 coding sequence is TGTGCCAGCTCACCTGGGACAGGGTCACATCAGCCCCAGCATTTT.

This sequence joins TRBV24-1 and TRBJ2-1; 7 bases match TRBD1. V lost 4 bases and J lost 1; bases outside the gene matches: 6. Germline CDR1 reads KGHDR; CDR2 reads SFDVKD. This CDR3 region has 16 residues. The CDR3 is CATSDSTGASYNEQFF. The DNA of the CDR3 is TGTGCCACCAGTGACTCAACAGGGGCATCCTACAATGAGCAGTTCTTC.

The chain links TRBV6-1 to TRBJ1-5; a weak D match, TRBD1 (5 bases). Germline-derived CDR1 and CDR2 are MNHNS and SASEGT. CDR3 length: 15 residues. The V end was cut by 1 base, the J end by 2 bases, with 9 bases between. The CDR3 sequence is CASSEVGDGNQPQHF. CDR3 DNA sequence: TGTGCCAGCAGTGAAGTAGGGGATGGCAATCAGCCCCAGCATTTT.

V gene TRBV6-5 combines with J gene TRBJ1-1, with a tentative D call TRBD1 (5 bases). CDR3 size: 14 residues. The V and J ends lost 0 bases and 4 bases respectively, with 9 bases between them. The germline V gene encodes CDR1 MNHEY and CDR2 SVGAGI. CDR3: CASSYSAGGTEAFF. The CDR3, as DNA: TGTGCCAGCAGTTACTCGGCCGGGGGCACTGAAGCTTTCTTT.

The V call is TRBV5-1, the J call TRBJ1-3, with D possibly TRBD1 on 6 matching bases. This CDR3 is built from 16 residues. V was pared by 0 bases and J by 7 bases, with 17 bases between. Germline V gives CDR1 SGHRS, CDR2 YFSETQ. CDR3 in DNA: TGCGCCAGCAGCTTGGACAGGGCTAACCAGGGGAACACCATATATTTT. This codes for CASSLDRANQGNTIYF.

The gene calls are TRBV19 and TRBJ1-6, with D uncertain. Germline V gene lookup returns CDR1 LNHDA and CDR2 SQIVND (reference sequence). Trimming removed 3 bases from V and 10 bases from J, with 16 bases in between. The CDR3 sequence is 15 residues long. The CDR3 region is CASSILTTSWSPLHF. The DNA of the CDR3 is TGTGCCAGTAGTATTTTGACAACTAGTTGGTCACCCCTCCACTTT.

This chain connects TRBV14 to TRBJ2-7; D is ambiguous. Germline V lookup: CDR1 SGHDN, CDR2 FVKESK. The V and J ends lost 4 bases and 2 bases respectively, with 9 bases between them. The CDR3 covers 13 residues. This CDR3 is CASSRNTPYEQYF. CDR3 bases: TGTGCCAGCAGCCGCAACACCCCCTACGAGCAGTACTTC.

This clone was seen a single time. This chain uses TRBV10-3 with TRBJ2-7, with TRBD2 matching 14 bases. V shed 2 bases, J shed 4 bases, and the junction held 7 bases outside the gene matches. Germline CDR1 reads ENHRY; CDR2 reads SYGVKD. The CDR3 runs 17 residues. DNA of the CDR3: TGTGCCATCAGTGAGCCGACCGGGACTAGCGGGAGTTACGAGCAGTACTTC. Its protein is CAISEPTGTSGSYEQYF.

The chain recombines TRBV11-2 with TRBJ2-5, with 8 bases identical to TRBD1. The V and J ends lost 0 bases and 9 bases, in that order; junction bases with no gene match: 3. CDR1 SGHAT and CDR2 FQNNGV come from the germline V gene. CDR3 length: 13 amino acids. CDR3 nucleotides: TGTGCCAGCAGCTTAGAGGACAGGGCTTCCCAGTACTTC. Its translation: CASSLEDRASQYF. Complete variable domain (other parts from reference TRBV11-2 and TRBJ2-5): EAGVAQSPRYKIIEKRQSVAFWCNPISGHATLYWYQQILGQGPKLLIQFQNNGVVDDSQLPKDRFSAERLKGVDSTLKIQPAKLEDSAVYLCASSLEDRASQYFGPGTRLLVL.

The chain combines TRBV5-4 with TRBJ2-2; the match to TRBD2 covers 7 bases. Trimming cost V 7 bases and J 4 bases; bases outside gene matches: 4. The germline V gene encodes CDR1 SGHNT and CDR2 YYREEE (reference sequence). The CDR3 is made up of 13 amino acids. In DNA form, the CDR3 reads TGTGCCAGCGGGGTAGCGGGCACCGGGGAGCTGTTTTTT. This encodes CASGVAGTGELFF.

The count of this clone is one. The chain employs TRBV30 and TRBJ2-5; D might be TRBD2 (6 bases). CDR3 length equals 11 residues. CDR1 is GTSNPN and CDR2 is SVGIG in the germline V gene (reference sequence). V lost 4 bases to trimming and J lost 5 bases, with 8 bases between them. CDR3: CAWKGRETQYF. For the CDR3, the DNA is TGTGCCTGGAAAGGGAGGGAGACCCAGTACTTC.

Only one count was recorded for this clone. This chain uses TRBV20-1 with TRBJ2-4; no clear D gene. There are 11 residues in the CDR3. V was clipped by 5 bases and J by 7 bases, with 9 bases between them. Germline assignment: CDR1 DFQATT and CDR2 SNEGSKA (reference sequence). The CDR3, as DNA: TGCAGTGCTCCGGTCGGTAACATTCAGTACTTC. Encoded protein: CSAPVGNIQYF.

This chain joins TRBV6-4 and TRBJ2-5; tentative D call: TRBD1 (7 bases). The V end lost 0 bases, the J end lost 4 bases, and 21 bases lay between the germline ends. The germline CDR1 and CDR2 sequences are MRHNA and SNTAGT. The CDR3 sequence is 18 residues long. The CDR3 nucleotides are TGTGCCAGCAGTGACTCGGAGTCCAATCGGCAGGGGGGAGAGACCCAGTACTTC. Encoded protein: CASSDSESNRQGGETQYF.

This chain uses TRBV7-2 with TRBJ2-5, with TRBD1 matching 8 bases. From germline, CDR1 is SGHTA and CDR2 FQGNSA. Trimming at V came to 2 bases and at J to 1 base, leaving 6 bases not matched to a gene. The CDR3 is made up of 16 amino acids. The CDR3 sequence is CASSLIDRGIQETQYF. As DNA, the CDR3 is TGTGCCAGCAGCTTAATCGACAGGGGAATCCAAGAGACCCAGTACTTC.

The chain links TRBV6-2 or TRBV6-3 to TRBJ2-6; D remains ambiguous. Germline lookup yields CDR1 MNHEY and CDR2 SVGEGT. The CDR3 loop spans 15 amino acids. Trimming left V 5 bases short and J 0 bases short, with 8 bases between. CDR3 coding DNA: TGTGCCAGCAGTACCGCAGGCTCTGGGGCCAACGTCCTGACTTTC. It is translated as CASSTAGSGANVLTF.

The J gene is TRBJ1-1, the V gene TRBV7-9; tentative D call: TRBD1 (6 bases). V was trimmed by 2 bases and J by 6 bases, leaving 16 bases between them. The CDR3 has 15 amino acids. Germline-derived CDR1 and CDR2 are SEHNR and FQNEAQ (reference sequence). The CDR3 spells CASSLSAIGQPEAFF. CDR3 DNA: TGTGCCAGCAGCTTATCTGCGATAGGACAGCCTGAAGCTTTCTTT.

The chain is built from TRBV11-3 and TRBJ2-2; tentatively, D is TRBD1 (6 bases). The V end was cut by 1 base, the J end by 3 bases, with 15 bases between. CDR1 is SGHNT and CDR2 is YENEEA in the germline V gene. The CDR3 covers 17 residues. In DNA, the CDR3 is TGTGCCAGCAGCTTAGGGGGGCCGGCAGGGGACACCGGGGAGCTGTTTTTT. Translation gives CASSLGGPAGDTGELFF.

In this sample, this clone turned up once. The CDR3 here is CASSWGTSGGYEQYF. The CDR3 region has the DNA TGTGCCAGCAGCTGGGGGACTAGCGGGGGCTACGAGCAGTACTTC. V and J are TRBV14 and TRBJ2-7; 14 bases map to TRBD2. This CDR3 contains 15 residues. Germline-derived CDR1 and CDR2 are SGHDN and FVKESK. The V and J ends lost 5 bases and 3 bases, in that order; junction bases with no gene match: 3.